The clone carrying this TCR beta chain was counted ten times or more. This entry belongs to a study of early T cells in non-severe SARS-CoV-2 infection. Individually, cDNA molecules had unique molecular identifiers attached to them. TCRdb independently ran MiXCR on the 5' RACE reads; one entry per CDR3 protein. The profile shows 100,000 to 120,000 distinct CDR3 sequences, 12% of them singletons. The CDR3 totals 14 residues. V shed 4 bases, J shed 3 bases, and the junction held 6 bases outside the gene matches. Germline-derived CDR1 and CDR2 are ENHRY and SYGVKD. The clonotype comes from an adult who was a healthcare worker with PCR-confirmed SARS-CoV-2 infection or an uninfected control (not recorded which). What was sequenced was whole blood. The rearrangement joins TRBV10-3 to TRBJ2-7; TRBD1 matches 7 bases. This CDR3 is CAISGQGSLYEQYF. The CDR3, as DNA: TGTGCCATCAGTGGACAGGGTAGCCTCTACGAGCAGTACTTC.